This T cell receptor (beta chain) comes out of a study of cytomegalovirus exposure and HLA in healthy donors. Study-wide findings and caveats: V- and J-gene trimming in TCR beta was tied to a missense DCLRE1C variant by an analysis performed later. TCR sequences were mostly rare, though some public TCRs occurred in many donors. The analysis excluded some indistinguishable V segments, including TRBV6-2 and TRBV6-3. By HLA locus, TCR association rates varied in a later analysis, with DRB1 showing the most and HLA-C the fewest.

This clone appeared a single time. Its antigen is still unknown. Germline-derived CDR1 and CDR2 are SGHTA and FQGNSA. V was shortened by 7 bases and J by 8 bases, with 14 bases between the two germline ends. The CDR3 covers 12 residues. This PCR relied on a set of 60 Vbeta primers and 13 Jbeta primers. Sequenced by immunoSEQ multiplex PCR; TCRdb stores in-frame clones only, minus some. In the table there are about 120,000 clones, 78% of which are singletons. This sequence originates from a woman in her thirties or forties in good health and CMV-seronegative. V and J are TRBV7-2 and TRBJ1-2, with no clear D. Sequences were obtained from PBMCs. This CDR3 reads CASTDHTTGYTF. In DNA, the CDR3 is TGTGCCAGCACCGACCATACTACGGGCTACACCTTC.